This T cell receptor (beta chain) was documented in a study of blood T cell repertoires in COVID-19 (dated by TCRdb to about 2020). Regarding the research as a whole: Collaborator samples came from the United States, Italy and Spain and covered acute and convalescent phases of COVID-19. The material from the prospective study consisted of cDNA or gDNA derived from T cells, B-cell-depleted T cells, or PBMCs. The repertoires were made available in a free public database intended to serve as a resource for research on the immune response to SARS-CoV-2. Where available, HLA class I and class II types were taken from metadata supplied by the sample provider and were not determined by assay-based typing. Subjects who had been exposed to COVID-19, were actively infected with it, or had recovered from it provided the deeply sampled blood TCRbeta repertoires that made up the dataset. Nearly every sample came with metadata listing a de-identified subject ID, COVID-19 status, age in years and sex. Samples came from the ongoing ImmuneRACE study (first 160 participants) plus 1,254 subjects from 6 global collaborators. Results the study describes overall, beyond this receptor: The quantity of clinical and demographic metadata differed by source and by participant and was supplied without curation.

The immunoSEQ Assay, a bias-controlled multiplex PCR, was used to amplify TCRbeta CDR3 regions from genomic DNA. From the authors' description of their analysis: The number of nucleated cells in each sample was estimated by amplification of reference gene primers within the assay. To quantify the absolute abundance of each unique TCRbeta CDR3 rearrangement, sequence reads were collapsed and filtered. For each sample, productive Simpson clonality was calculated as the square root of Simpson's diversity index over productive rearrangements. TCRdb limited this immuneACCESS table to in-frame rearrangements with V and J called. A share of clones is missing; checked studies link under half to unresolved V genes, and the rest is unexplained. V, J and clone size are taken as reported in that table, and D and trimming were inferred from the DNA itself. Within this sample are about 64,000 clones, with 86% of them counted one time only. The ten top clones hold roughly 3% of the sample.

Each collaborating institution followed its own protocols to collect whole blood in K2EDTA tubes. For TCRbeta analysis, collaborator samples were shipped as frozen whole blood, as isolated PBMCs, or as DNA extracted from either sample type. According to the germline V gene, CDR1 reads SNHLY and CDR2 reads FYNNEI. The CDR3 holds 12 amino acids from the cysteine to the phenylalanine. Solely the CDR3 DNA is kept, with 36 bases framed from the first base. The junction shows trimming of 8 bases on V and 3 bases on J, plus 10 bases between the germline ends. This clone was detected only a few times. Its target antigen remains unknown. The input lacks base qualities; no much larger clone sits a single base away.

The clonotype comes from a man between 50 and 59 years old with active COVID-19. Sequences were obtained from peripheral blood. The rearranged segments are TRBV2 and TRBJ1-2; confidence is insufficient to name the D gene. This receptor has the CDR3 CASRAGDYGYTF. The bases read TGTGCCAGCCGCGCAGGTGACTATGGCTACACCTTC.